The table lists the clone carrying this T cell receptor beta chain with a few counts. The data were obtained in a study of blood T cells in healthy people across ages. A sample-barcoded 5' primer and a J-beta primer mix were used in a second PCR of about 6 to 12 cycles. TCRdb re-derived calls from the 5' RACE reads in MiXCR, one entry per CDR3 protein. The table lists 1.6 million or so distinct CDR3 sequences, roughly a third of them singletons. This CDR3 spans 17 amino acids. V lost 4 bases, J lost 0 bases, and 16 bases lay in between. CDR1 and CDR2 from the germline V gene are WNHNN and SYGVQD (reference sequence). Every sample yielded at least 6.5 million isolated PBMCs.

The chain employs TRBV10-1 and TRBJ2-1; the D gene is possibly TRBD2 (5 bases). The origin of this receptor is a woman aged 25-40 years in good health. Sequenced: blood. The CDR3 DNA follows: TGCGCCAGCAGTGGAGGTGTCGGGATAAGCTCCTACAATGAGCAGTTCTTC. Its translation is CASSGGVGISSYNEQFF.